This TCR beta chain was observed in a study of blood T cell repertoires in COVID-19. Turning to the study itself: COVID-19 samples collected from the United States, Italy and Spain covered acute and convalescent phases. T cells, B-cell-depleted T cells, or PBMCs supplied cDNA or gDNA.

CDR3 length: 16 amino acids. The ends were cut back, 3 bases at V and 0 bases at J, with 12 bases in the middle. From germline, CDR1 is KGHSH and CDR2 LQKENI. Using immunoSEQ multiplex PCR, the repertoire was profiled, and TCRdb retains in-frame clones only, with some absent. Of roughly 77,000 clones listed, more than 80% are singletons. This clone was seen a single time. The receptor was derived from a woman older than 75 with active COVID-19. The specimen was peripheral blood. The rearrangement links TRBV18 to TRBJ1-3; a possible D gene is TRBD1 (6 bases). The CDR3 spells CASSPTGQLSGNTIYF. CDR3 sequence (DNA): TGTGCCAGCTCACCGACTGGACAGCTCTCTGGAAACACCATATATTTT.